A single sample is the source of the 12 T cell receptor beta chains below, sequenced in a study of immune reconstitution after stem cell transplant in scleroderma. TCRdb redid the calling of the RT-PCR reads with MiXCR, one entry per CDR3 protein. Here the sample spans around 3,500 distinct CDR3 sequences, 4.5% to 6.5% being singletons. This material was collected before or after autologous hematopoietic stem cell transplantation (not recorded which). All receptors come from a female donor with systemic sclerosis.

This clonotype was counted many times. V is TRBV29-1 and J is TRBJ1-1; no reliable D call. This CDR3 region has 12 residues. Germline V gives CDR1 SQVTM, CDR2 ANQGSEA. V shed 7 bases and J shed 0 bases, with 9 bases lying between them. The CDR3 spells CSAIPVNTEAFF. CDR3 nucleotide sequence: TGCAGCGCCATCCCCGTGAACACTGAAGCTTTCTTT.

By sample share, this clonotype is medium-sized. The V and J genes are TRBV15 and TRBJ2-5, with TRBD1 matching over 7 bases. Germline CDR1 reads LNHNV; CDR2 reads YYDKDF (reference sequence). V was pared by 5 bases and J by 3 bases, with 6 bases of the junction left unmatched. The CDR3 length is 14 residues. The CDR3 DNA is TGTGCCACCAGCGAGGGGGCAGGAGAAGAGACCCAGTACTTC. It codes for CATSEGAGEETQYF.

By sample share, this clonotype is medium-sized (0.01 to 0.1%). The chain combines TRBV5-1 with TRBJ2-5; 7 nucleotides line up with TRBD1. CDR3 length: 14 amino acids. V was clipped by 0 bases and J by 2 bases; unmatched bases: 1. Germline CDR1 and CDR2: SGHRS and YFSETQ. Written as DNA, the CDR3 is TGCGCCAGCAGCTTGGGGACAGGTCAAGAGACCCAGTACTTC. Translating it yields CASSLGTGQETQYF.

This clonotype was observed a few times. The chain is built from TRBV28 and TRBJ1-5, with 7 bases aligning to TRBD1. Germline V gene data show CDR1 as MDHEN and CDR2 as SYDVKM. The CDR3 extends over 13 amino acids. V shed 8 bases and J 4 bases; nucleotides not matched to a gene: 5. CDR3 sequence reads: CASQRRGNQPQHF. The DNA of the CDR3 is TGTGCCAGCCAACGCAGGGGGAATCAGCCCCAGCATTTT.

This clonotype is medium-sized. The chain has TRBV7-2 and TRBJ2-7; D remains unclear. The CDR3 runs 11 residues. The V gene lost 5 bases and the J gene lost 0 bases, with 2 bases spanning the gap. Looked up from germline, CDR1 is SGHTA and CDR2 is FQGNSA. The CDR3 DNA sequence: TGTGCCAGCAGCGTCTCCTACGAGCAGTACTTC. Protein product: CASSVSYEQYF.

By its share, this clonotype is medium-sized. The J gene is TRBJ2-2, the V gene TRBV5-1; 12 bases fit TRBD2. Germline CDR1 reads SGHRS; CDR2 reads YFSETQ. There are 16 residues in the CDR3. The V gene end was trimmed by 4 bases and the J gene end by 4 bases; junction bases not matched to a gene: 5. The CDR3 DNA sequence: TGCGCCAGCAGCCCGATGACTAGCGGGAGCACCGGGGAGCTGTTTTTT. Amino acids: CASSPMTSGSTGELFF.

This clonotype is labeled medium-sized. The chain couples TRBV12-3 or TRBV12-4 to TRBJ2-7; D could derive from TRBD1 or TRBD2 (5 bases each). The CDR3 contains 15 residues. The V end lost 6 bases, the J end lost 0 bases, and 15 bases lay between the germline ends. Here the CDR3 reads CASRRGPRSSYEQYF. DNA for the CDR3: TGTGCCAGCAGAAGGGGACCCAGGAGCTCCTACGAGCAGTACTTC.

By share, this clonotype ranks as medium-sized (0.01 to 0.1%). The rearrangement links TRBV20-1 to TRBJ1-1, with D maybe TRBD1 (5 bases). Trimming shortened V by 7 bases and J by 13 bases, and 10 bases separated the two germline ends. Germline-derived CDR1 and CDR2 are DFQATT and SNEGSKA (reference sequence). There are 8 residues in the CDR3. The CDR3 sequence: CSVQRGFF. The CDR3 DNA reads TGCAGTGTCCAAAGGGGTTTCTTT.

This clonotype is labeled as medium-sized (0.01 to 0.1%). The J gene is TRBJ1-3, the V gene TRBV29-1; D gene ambiguous. CDR3 length: 11 residues. With 7 bases removed from V and 0 bases from J, the gap between germline ends came to 4 bases. Germline values: CDR1 SQVTM, CDR2 ANQGSEA. The CDR3 DNA is TGCAGCGGGTACTCTGGAAACACCATATATTTT. It specifies CSGYSGNTIYF.

The gene calls are TRBV20-1 and TRBJ1-1; 9 bases map to TRBD1. Trimming at V came to 1 base and at J to 0 bases, leaving 12 bases not matched to a gene. CDR3 length equals 18 residues. Germline CDR1 DFQATT, CDR2 SNEGSKA (reference sequence). The CDR3 DNA is TGCAGTGCTAGAGTGACAGGGGGGACTGAAAGGGTGAACACTGAAGCTTTCTTT. It is translated as CSARVTGGTERVNTEAFF.

This clonotype is categorized as medium-sized. The chain joins TRBV20-1 to TRBJ1-2; D remains ambiguous. Per germline, CDR1 DFQATT and CDR2 SNEGSKA (reference sequence). There are 14 residues in the CDR3. V lost 0 bases to trimming and J lost 2 bases, with 10 bases between them. The CDR3, as DNA: TGCAGTGCTAGAGAAGGAGGACGGAACTATGGCTACACCTTC. Translation: CSAREGGRNYGYTF.

By share, this clonotype counts as medium-sized (0.01 to 0.1%). The chain links TRBV5-1 to TRBJ2-3; tentatively, D is TRBD1 or TRBD2 (5 bases each). Trimming took off 0 bases at V and 8 bases at J, with 13 bases between the two ends. CDR1 and CDR2 from the germline V gene are SGHRS and YFSETQ. This CDR3 contains 14 residues. CDR3 protein: CASSLEGGRGTQYF. The CDR3 DNA sequence: TGCGCCAGCAGCTTGGAAGGAGGAAGGGGTACGCAGTATTTT. Drawing the rest from reference TRBV5-1 and TRBJ2-3, the complete variable domain is KAGVTQTPRYLIKTRGQQVTLSCSPISGHRSVSWYQQTPGQGLQFLFEYFSETQRNKGNFPGRFSGRQFSNSRSEMNVSTLELGDSALYLCASSLEGGRGTQYFGPGTRLTVL.